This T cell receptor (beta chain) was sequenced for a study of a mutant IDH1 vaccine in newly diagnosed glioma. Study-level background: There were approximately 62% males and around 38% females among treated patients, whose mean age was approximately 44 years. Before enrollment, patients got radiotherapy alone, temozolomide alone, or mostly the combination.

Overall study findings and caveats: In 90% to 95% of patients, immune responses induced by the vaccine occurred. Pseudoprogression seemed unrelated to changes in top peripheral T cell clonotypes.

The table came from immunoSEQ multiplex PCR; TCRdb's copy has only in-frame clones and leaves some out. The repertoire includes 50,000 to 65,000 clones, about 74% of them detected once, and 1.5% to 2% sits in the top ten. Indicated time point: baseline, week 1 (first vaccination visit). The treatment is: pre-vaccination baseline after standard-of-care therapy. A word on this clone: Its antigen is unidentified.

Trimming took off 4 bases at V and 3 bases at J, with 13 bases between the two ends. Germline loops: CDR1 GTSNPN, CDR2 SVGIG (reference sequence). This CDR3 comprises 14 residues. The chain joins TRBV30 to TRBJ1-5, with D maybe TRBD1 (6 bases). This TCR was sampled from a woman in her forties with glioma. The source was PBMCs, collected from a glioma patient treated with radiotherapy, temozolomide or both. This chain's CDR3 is CAWTQGRLNQPQHF. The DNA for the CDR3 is TGTGCCTGGACCCAGGGGCGGCTCAATCAGCCCCAGCATTTT.